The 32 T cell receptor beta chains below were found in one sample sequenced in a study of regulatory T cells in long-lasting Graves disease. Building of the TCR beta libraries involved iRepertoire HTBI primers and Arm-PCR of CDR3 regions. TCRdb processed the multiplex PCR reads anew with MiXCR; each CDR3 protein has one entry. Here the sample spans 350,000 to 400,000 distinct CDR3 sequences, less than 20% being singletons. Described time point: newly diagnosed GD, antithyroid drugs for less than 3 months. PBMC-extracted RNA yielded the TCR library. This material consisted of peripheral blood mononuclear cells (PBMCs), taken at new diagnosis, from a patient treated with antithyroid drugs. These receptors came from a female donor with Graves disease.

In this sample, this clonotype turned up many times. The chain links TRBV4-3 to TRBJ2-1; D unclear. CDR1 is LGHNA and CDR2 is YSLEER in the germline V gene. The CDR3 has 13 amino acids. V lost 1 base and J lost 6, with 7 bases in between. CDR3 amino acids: CASSQGHFNEQFF. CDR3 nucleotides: TGCGCCAGCAGCCAAGGTCACTTCAATGAGCAGTTCTTC.

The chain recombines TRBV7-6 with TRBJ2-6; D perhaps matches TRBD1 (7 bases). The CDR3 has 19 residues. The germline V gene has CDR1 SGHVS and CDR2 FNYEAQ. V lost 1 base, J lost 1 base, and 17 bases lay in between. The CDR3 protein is CASSLVRGTALSGANVLTF. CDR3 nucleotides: TGTGCCAGCAGCTTAGTTCGCGGGACAGCTCTTTCTGGGGCCAACGTCCTGACTTTC.

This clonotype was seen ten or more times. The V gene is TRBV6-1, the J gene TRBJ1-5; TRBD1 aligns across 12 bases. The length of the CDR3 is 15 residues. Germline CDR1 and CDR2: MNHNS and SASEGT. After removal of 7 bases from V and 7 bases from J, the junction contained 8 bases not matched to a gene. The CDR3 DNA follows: TGTGCCAGCAAACCGGGACAGGGGGCGGGACAGCCCCAGCATTTT. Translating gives CASKPGQGAGQPQHF.

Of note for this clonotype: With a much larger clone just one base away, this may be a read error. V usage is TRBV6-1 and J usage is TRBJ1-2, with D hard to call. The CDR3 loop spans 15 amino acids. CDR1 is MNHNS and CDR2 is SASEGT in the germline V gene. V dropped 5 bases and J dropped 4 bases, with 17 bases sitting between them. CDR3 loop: CASSPRETGPYGYTF. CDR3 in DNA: TGTGCCAGCAGTCCCCGGGAAACCGGACCCTATGGCTACACCTTC.

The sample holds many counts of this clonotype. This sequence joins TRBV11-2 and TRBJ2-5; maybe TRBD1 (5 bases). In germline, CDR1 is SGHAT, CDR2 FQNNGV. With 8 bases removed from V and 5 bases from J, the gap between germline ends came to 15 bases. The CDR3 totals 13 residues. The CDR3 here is CASGVGAGETQYF. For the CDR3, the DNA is TGTGCCAGCGGGGTAGGGGCCGGTGAGACCCAGTACTTC.

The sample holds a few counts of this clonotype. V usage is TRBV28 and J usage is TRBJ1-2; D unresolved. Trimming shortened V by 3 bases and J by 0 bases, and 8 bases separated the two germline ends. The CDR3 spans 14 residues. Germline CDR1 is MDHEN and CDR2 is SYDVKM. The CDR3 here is CASSLNGPNYGYTF. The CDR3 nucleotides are TGTGCCAGCAGTTTGAACGGTCCTAACTATGGCTACACCTTC.

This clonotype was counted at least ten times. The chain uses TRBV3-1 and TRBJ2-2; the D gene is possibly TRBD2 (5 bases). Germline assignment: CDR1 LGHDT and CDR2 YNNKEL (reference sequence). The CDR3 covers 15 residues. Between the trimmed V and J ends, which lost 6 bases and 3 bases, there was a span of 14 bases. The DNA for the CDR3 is TGTGCCAGCAGTCCCCTCGAGGGAGACACCGGGGAGCTGTTTTTT. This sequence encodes CASSPLEGDTGELFF.

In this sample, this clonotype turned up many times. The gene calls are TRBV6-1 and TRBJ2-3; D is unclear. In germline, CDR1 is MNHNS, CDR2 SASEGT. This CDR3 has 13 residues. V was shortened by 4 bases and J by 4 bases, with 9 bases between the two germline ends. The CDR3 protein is CASSARVPDTQYF. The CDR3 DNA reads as TGTGCCAGCAGTGCAAGGGTCCCAGATACGCAGTATTTT.

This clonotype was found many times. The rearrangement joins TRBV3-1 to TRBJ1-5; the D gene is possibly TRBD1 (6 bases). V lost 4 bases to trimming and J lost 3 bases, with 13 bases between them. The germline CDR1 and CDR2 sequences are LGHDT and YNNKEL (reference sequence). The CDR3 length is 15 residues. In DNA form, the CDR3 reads TGTGCCAGCAGCCCAAGTGGGGGCATCAATCAGCCCCAGCATTTT. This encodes CASSPSGGINQPQHF.

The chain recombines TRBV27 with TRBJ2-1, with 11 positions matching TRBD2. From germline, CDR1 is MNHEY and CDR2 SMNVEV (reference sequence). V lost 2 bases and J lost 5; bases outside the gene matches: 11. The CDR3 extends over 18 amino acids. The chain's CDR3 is CASSLRGLAVGGNNEQFF. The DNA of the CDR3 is TGTGCCAGCAGTTTACGGGGACTAGCGGTCGGGGGGAACAATGAGCAGTTCTTC.

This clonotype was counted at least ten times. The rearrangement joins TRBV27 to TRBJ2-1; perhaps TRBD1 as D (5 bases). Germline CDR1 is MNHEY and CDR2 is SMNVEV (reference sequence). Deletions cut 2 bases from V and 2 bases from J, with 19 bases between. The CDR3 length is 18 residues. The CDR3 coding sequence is TGTGCCAGCAGTTTAAGGGGCCTCCCGACCGTTGCCTACAATGAGCAGTTCTTC. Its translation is CASSLRGLPTVAYNEQFF.

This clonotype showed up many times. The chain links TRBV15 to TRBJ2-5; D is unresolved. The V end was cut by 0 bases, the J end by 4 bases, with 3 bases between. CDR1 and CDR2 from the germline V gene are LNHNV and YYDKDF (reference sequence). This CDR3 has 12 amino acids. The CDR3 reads CATSRDGETQYF. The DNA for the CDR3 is TGTGCCACCAGCAGAGACGGAGAGACCCAGTACTTC. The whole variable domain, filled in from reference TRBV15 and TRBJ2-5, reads DAMVIQNPRYQVTQFGKPVTLSCSQTLNHNVMYWYQQKSSQAPKLLFHYYDKDFNNEADTPDNFQSRRPNTSFCFLDIRSPGLGDTAMYLCATSRDGETQYFGPGTRLLVL.

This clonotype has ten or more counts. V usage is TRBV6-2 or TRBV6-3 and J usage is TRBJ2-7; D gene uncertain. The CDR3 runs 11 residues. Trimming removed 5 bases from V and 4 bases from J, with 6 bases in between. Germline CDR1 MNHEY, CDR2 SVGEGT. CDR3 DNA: TGTGCCAGCAGTACTGATTACGAGCAGTACTTC. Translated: CASSTDYEQYF.

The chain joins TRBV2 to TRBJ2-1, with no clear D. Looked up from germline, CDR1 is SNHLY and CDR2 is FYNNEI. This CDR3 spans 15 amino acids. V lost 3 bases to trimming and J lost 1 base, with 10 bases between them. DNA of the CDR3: TGTGCCAGCAGTGAGGCACCCGCATCCTACAATGAGCAGTTCTTC. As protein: CASSEAPASYNEQFF.

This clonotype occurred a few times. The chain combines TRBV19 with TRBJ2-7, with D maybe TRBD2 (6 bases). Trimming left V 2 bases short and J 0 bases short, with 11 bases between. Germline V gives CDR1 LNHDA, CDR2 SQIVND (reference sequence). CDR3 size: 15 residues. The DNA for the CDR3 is TGTGCCAGTAGTATATCGGGGGTTACCTCCTACGAGCAGTACTTC. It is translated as CASSISGVTSYEQYF. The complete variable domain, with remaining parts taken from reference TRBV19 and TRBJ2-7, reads DGGITQSPKYLFRKEGQNVTLSCEQNLNHDAMYWYRQDPGQGLRLIYYSQIVNDFQKGDIAEGYSVSREKKESFPLTVTSAQKNPTAFYLCASSISGVTSYEQYFGPGTRLTVT.

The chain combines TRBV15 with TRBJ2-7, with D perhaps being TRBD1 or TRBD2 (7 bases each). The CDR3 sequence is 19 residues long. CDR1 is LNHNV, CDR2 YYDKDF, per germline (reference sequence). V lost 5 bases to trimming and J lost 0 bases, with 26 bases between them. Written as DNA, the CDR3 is TGTGCCACCAGCGGACCGGACAGGACCCTCGGCGGGAGCTCCTACGAGCAGTACTTC. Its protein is CATSGPDRTLGGSSYEQYF.

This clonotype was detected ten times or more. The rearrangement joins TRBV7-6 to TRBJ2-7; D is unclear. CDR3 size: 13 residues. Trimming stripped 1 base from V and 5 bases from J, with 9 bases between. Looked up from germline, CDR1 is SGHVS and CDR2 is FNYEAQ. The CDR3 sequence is CASSLGVGDEQYF. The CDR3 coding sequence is TGTGCCAGCAGCTTAGGGGTGGGTGACGAGCAGTACTTC.

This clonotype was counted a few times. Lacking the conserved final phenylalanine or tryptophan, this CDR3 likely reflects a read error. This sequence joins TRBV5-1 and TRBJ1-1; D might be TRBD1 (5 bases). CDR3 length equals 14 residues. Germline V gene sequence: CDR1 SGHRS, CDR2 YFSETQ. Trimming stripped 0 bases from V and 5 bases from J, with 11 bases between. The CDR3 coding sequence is TGCGCCAGCAGCTTGGCTGGGGCAGCAACTGAAGCTTTCTCT. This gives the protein CASSLAGAATEAFS.

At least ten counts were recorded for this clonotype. The CDR3 nucleotides are TGTGCCAGCAGTCTCGCGGGACTCCCTTACAATGAGCAGTTCTTC. Translating gives CASSLAGLPYNEQFF. The chain recombines TRBV12-3 or TRBV12-4 with TRBJ2-1; possibly TRBD2 for D (6 bases). The CDR3 consists of 15 residues. V lost 5 bases and J 4 bases, leaving 15 bases between the germline ends.

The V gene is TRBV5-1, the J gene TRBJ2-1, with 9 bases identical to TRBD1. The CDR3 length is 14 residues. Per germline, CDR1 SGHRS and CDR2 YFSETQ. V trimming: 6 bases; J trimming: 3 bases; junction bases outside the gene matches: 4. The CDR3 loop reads CASMRTGDYNEQFF. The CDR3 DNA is TGCGCCAGCATGCGGACAGGGGACTACAATGAGCAGTTCTTC.

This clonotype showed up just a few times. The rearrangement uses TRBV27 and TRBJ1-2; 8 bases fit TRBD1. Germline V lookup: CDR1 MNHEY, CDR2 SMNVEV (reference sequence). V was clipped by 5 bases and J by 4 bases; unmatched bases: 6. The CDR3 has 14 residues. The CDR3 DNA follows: TGTGCCAGCAGTCGAACAGGGGGTTCCTATGGCTACACCTTC. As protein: CASSRTGGSYGYTF.

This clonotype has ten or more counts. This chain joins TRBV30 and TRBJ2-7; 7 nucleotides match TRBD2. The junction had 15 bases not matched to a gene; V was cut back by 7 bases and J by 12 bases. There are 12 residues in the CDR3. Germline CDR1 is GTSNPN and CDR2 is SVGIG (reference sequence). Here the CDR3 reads CAYKVPGGRLYF. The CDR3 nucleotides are TGTGCCTACAAGGTACCGGGAGGAAGGCTGTACTTC.

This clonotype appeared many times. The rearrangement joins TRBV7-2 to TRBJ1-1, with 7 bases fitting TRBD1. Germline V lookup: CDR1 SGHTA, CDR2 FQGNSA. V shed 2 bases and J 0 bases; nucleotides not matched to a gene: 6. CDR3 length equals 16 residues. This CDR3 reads CASSLLTGTMNTEAFF. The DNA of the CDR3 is TGTGCCAGCAGCTTACTGACAGGGACCATGAACACTGAAGCTTTCTTT.

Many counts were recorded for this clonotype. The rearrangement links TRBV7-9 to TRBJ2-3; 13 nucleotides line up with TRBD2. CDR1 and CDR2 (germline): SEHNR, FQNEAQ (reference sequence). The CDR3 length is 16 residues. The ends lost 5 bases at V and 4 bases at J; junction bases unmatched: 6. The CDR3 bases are TGTGCCAGCAGCGTAACTAGCGGGAGGGTCTCAGATACGCAGTATTTT. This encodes CASSVTSGRVSDTQYF. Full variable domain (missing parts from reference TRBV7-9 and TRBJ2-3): DTGVSQNPRHKITKRGQNVTFRCDPISEHNRLYWYRQTLGQGPEFLTYFQNEAQLEKSRLLSDRFSAERPKGSFSTLEIQRTEQGDSAMYLCASSVTSGRVSDTQYFGPGTRLTVL.

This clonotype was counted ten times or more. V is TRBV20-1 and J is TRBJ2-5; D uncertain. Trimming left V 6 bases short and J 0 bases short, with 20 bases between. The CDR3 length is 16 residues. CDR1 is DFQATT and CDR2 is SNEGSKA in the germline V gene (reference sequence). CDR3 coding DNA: TGCAGTGCCGCGCCTCTGACATCTGAGTACCAAGAGACCCAGTACTTC. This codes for CSAAPLTSEYQETQYF.

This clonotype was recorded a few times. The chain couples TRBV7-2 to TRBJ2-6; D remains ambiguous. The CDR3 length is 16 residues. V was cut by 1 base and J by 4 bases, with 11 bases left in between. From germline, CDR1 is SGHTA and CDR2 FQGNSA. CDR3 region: CASSLDGVGGANVLTF. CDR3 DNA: TGTGCCAGCAGCTTAGATGGGGTCGGCGGGGCCAACGTCCTGACTTTC. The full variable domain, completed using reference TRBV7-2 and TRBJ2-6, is GAGVSQSPSNKVTEKGKDVELRCDPISGHTALYWYRQSLGQGLEFLIYFQGNSAPDKSGLPSDRFSAERTGGSVSTLTIQRTQQEDSAVYLCASSLDGVGGANVLTFGAGSRLTVL.

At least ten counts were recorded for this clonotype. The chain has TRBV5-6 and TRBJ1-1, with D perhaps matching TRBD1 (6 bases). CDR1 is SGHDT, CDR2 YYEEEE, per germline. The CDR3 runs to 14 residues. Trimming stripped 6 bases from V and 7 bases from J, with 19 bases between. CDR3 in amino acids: CASTYQDRTDEAFF. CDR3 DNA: TGTGCCAGCACGTATCAGGACAGAACGGATGAAGCTTTCTTT.

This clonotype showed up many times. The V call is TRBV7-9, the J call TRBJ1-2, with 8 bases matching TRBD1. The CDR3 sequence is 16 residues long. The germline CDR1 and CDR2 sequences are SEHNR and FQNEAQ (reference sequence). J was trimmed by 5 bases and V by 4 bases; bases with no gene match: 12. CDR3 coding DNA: TGTGCCAGCAGCTCCTCGCGCAGGACAGGGATGTATGGCTACACCTTC. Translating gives CASSSSRRTGMYGYTF.

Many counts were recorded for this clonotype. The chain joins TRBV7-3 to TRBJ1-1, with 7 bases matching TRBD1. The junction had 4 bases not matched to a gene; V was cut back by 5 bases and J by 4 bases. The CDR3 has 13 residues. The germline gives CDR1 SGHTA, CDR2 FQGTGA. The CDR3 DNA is TGTGCCAGCAGCCCCCCAGGGGGCACTGAAGCTTTCTTT. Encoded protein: CASSPPGGTEAFF.

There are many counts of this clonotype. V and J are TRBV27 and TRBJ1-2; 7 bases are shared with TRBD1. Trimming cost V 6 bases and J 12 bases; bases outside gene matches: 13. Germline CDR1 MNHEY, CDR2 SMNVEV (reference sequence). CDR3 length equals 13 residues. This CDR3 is CASSSSWDSPNTF. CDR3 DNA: TGTGCCAGCAGCTCATCCTGGGACAGCCCTAACACCTTC.

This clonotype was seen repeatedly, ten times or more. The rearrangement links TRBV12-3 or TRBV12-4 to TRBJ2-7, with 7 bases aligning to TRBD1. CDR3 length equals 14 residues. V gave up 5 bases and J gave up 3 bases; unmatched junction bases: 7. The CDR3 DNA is TGTGCCAGCAGTCCGCAGGGGGTTGGCTACGAGCAGTACTTC. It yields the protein CASSPQGVGYEQYF.

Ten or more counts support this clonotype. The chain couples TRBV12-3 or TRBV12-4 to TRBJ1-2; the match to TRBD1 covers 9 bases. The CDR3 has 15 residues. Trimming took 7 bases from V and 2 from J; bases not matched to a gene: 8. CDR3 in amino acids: CASTPWGQGNYGYTF. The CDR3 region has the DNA TGTGCCAGCACCCCTTGGGGACAGGGAAACTATGGCTACACCTTC.